Shown below are 29 T cell receptor beta chains from a single sample sequenced in a study of cytomegalovirus exposure and HLA in healthy donors. PCR used 60 Vbeta primers and 13 Jbeta primers. Sequencing was performed with immunoSEQ multiplex PCR; in TCRdb, only in-frame clones are kept and a portion is missing. The table has about 80,000 clones, under 65% seen once; the top ten hold more than 3.5%. The sample consisted of PBMCs. The receptors come from a male donor in good health and CMV-seropositive.

The chain combines TRBV20-1 with TRBJ2-4, with a possible D match to TRBD2 (6 bases). Germline loops: CDR1 DFQATT, CDR2 SNEGSKA (reference sequence). This CDR3 comprises 11 residues. V was shortened by 6 bases and J by 11 bases, with 14 bases between the two germline ends. Here the CDR3 reads CSARGDFLQYF. CDR3 in DNA: TGCAGTGCCCGAGGGGACTTTCTTCAGTACTTC.

This clone appeared a few times. The V call is TRBV12-5, the J call TRBJ2-2; D is possibly TRBD2 (6 bases). Germline V gives CDR1 LGHNT, CDR2 FRNRAP. CDR3 length: 19 residues. V was shortened by 1 base and J by 5 bases, with 23 bases between the two germline ends. For the CDR3, the DNA is TGTGCTAGTGGTTTGGCCCCTGAGATTGGGGGGAGATTTACCGGGGAGCTGTTTTTT. It translates to CASGLAPEIGGRFTGELFF. Variable domain in full (rest from reference TRBV12-5 and TRBJ2-2): DARVTQTPRHKVTEMGQEVTMRCQPILGHNTVFWYRQTMMQGLELLAYFRNRAPLDDSGMPKDRFSAEMPDATLATLKIQPSEPRDSAVYFCASGLAPEIGGRFTGELFFGEGSRLTVL.

In this sample, this clone turned up once. The chain has TRBV19 and TRBJ1-5; TRBD1 matches at 7 bases. The V gene's germline CDR1 is LNHDA and CDR2 SQIVND (reference sequence). The ends lost 4 bases at V and 0 bases at J; junction bases unmatched: 6. This CDR3 has 16 amino acids. The CDR3 sequence is CASSTLRGTSNQPQHF. The CDR3 region has the DNA TGTGCCAGTAGTACCCTCAGGGGGACTAGCAATCAGCCCCAGCATTTT.

This clone came up a few times. The chain links TRBV5-1 to TRBJ2-7; possible D gene TRBD1, 6 bases. Deletions cut 3 bases from V and 2 bases from J, with 12 bases between. The CDR3 is 14 residues long. From germline, CDR1 is SGHRS and CDR2 YFSETQ. CDR3 protein: CASSSGQTAYEQYF. The CDR3 DNA sequence: TGCGCCAGCAGCTCCGGACAGACAGCCTACGAGCAGTACTTC.

This clone was seen only a few times. The J gene is TRBJ1-1, the V gene TRBV7-9, with D maybe TRBD1 (5 bases). Germline values: CDR1 SEHNR, CDR2 FQNEAQ (reference sequence). The CDR3 sequence is 13 residues long. The CDR3 region has the DNA TGTGCAGAAGGAGGGGAGATGAACACTGAAGCTTTCTTT. It specifies CAEGGEMNTEAFF. The variable domain in full, with the rest retrieved from reference TRBV7-9 and TRBJ1-1, is DTGVSQNPRHKITKRGQNVTFRCDPISEHNRLYWYRQTLGQGPEFLTYFQNEAQLEKSRLLSDRFSAERPKGSFSTLEIQRTEQGDSAMYLCAEGGEMNTEAFFGQGTRLTVV.

This clone was counted only a few times. The chain is built from TRBV29-1 and TRBJ2-7, with TRBD1 matching over 8 bases. Unmatched junction bases numbered 7, after V lost 5 bases and J lost 7 bases. CDR1 is SQVTM and CDR2 is ANQGSEA in the germline V gene. This CDR3 has 12 amino acids. DNA of the CDR3: TGCAGCGTTCGACAGGGGTCGAGAGAGCAGTACTTC. This codes for CSVRQGSREQYF.

The V gene is TRBV7-9, the J gene TRBJ2-4; D gene ambiguous. Trimming stripped 3 bases from V and 0 bases from J, with 6 bases between. The CDR3 runs 14 residues. CDR1 and CDR2 (germline): SEHNR, FQNEAQ (reference sequence). The CDR3 sequence: CASSFRLAKNIQYF. DNA for the CDR3: TGTGCCAGCAGCTTCAGATTAGCCAAAAACATTCAGTACTTC.

The J gene is TRBJ1-1, the V gene TRBV7-8, with D tentatively TRBD1 (6 bases). Per germline, CDR1 SGHVS and CDR2 FQNEAQ. Between the trimmed V and J ends, which lost 1 base and 2 bases, there was a span of 17 bases. The CDR3 extends over 17 amino acids. The CDR3 reads CASSLVLSWTVNTEAFF. The CDR3, as DNA: TGTGCCAGCAGCTTAGTTTTGTCATGGACAGTCAACACTGAAGCTTTCTTT.

The V gene is TRBV4-3, the J gene TRBJ2-7; TRBD1 matches 7 bases. Germline V gene data show CDR1 as LGHNA and CDR2 as YSLEER. The CDR3 runs to 15 residues. V was pared by 1 base and J by 4 bases, with 7 bases of the junction left unmatched. The CDR3 spells CASSQGMQGDYEQYF. As DNA, the CDR3 is TGCGCCAGCAGCCAAGGAATGCAGGGGGATTACGAGCAGTACTTC.

The V call is TRBV7-9, the J call TRBJ2-5; 9 nucleotides line up with TRBD2. Germline values: CDR1 SEHNR, CDR2 FQNEAQ (reference sequence). V lost 5 bases to trimming and J lost 2 bases; unmatched junction nucleotides: 9. The CDR3 is 16 residues long. The CDR3 here is CASSLNPLAGQETQYF. In DNA, the CDR3 is TGTGCCAGCAGCCTCAATCCCCTAGCGGGACAAGAGACCCAGTACTTC.

This rearrangement joins TRBV6-5 to TRBJ2-1, with a weak D call TRBD1 (6 bases). Germline V gene data show CDR1 as MNHEY and CDR2 as SVGAGI. The CDR3 is 12 residues long. Trimming removed 5 bases at V and 6 bases at J, with 8 bases between. The CDR3 sequence: CASSPQGNEQFF. As DNA, the CDR3 is TGTGCCAGCAGTCCACAGGGCAATGAGCAGTTCTTC.

This clone appeared a few times. The chain is built from TRBV2 and TRBJ2-7, with TRBD1 matching 8 bases. CDR3 length: 13 amino acids. Germline V gene sequence: CDR1 SNHLY, CDR2 FYNNEI. J was trimmed by 3 bases and V by 6 bases; bases with no gene match: 4. In DNA, the CDR3 is TGTGCCAGCAGAATACAGGGGGGCTACGAGCAGTACTTC. Amino acid sequence: CASRIQGGYEQYF.

The V gene is TRBV11-3, the J gene TRBJ1-6; D is uncertain. Trimming cost V 2 bases and J 8 bases, with 10 bases left between them. The CDR3 contains 14 residues. CDR1 and CDR2 from the germline V gene are SGHNT and YENEEA. CDR3 nucleotide sequence: TGTGCCAGCAGCTTAAGAGGGAATGATTCACCCCTCCACTTT. Its protein is CASSLRGNDSPLHF.

This chain connects TRBV30 to TRBJ2-2, with D hard to call. Trimming shortened V by 7 bases and J by 6 bases, and 15 bases separated the two germline ends. Germline V CDR1 and CDR2: GTSNPN, SVGIG (reference sequence). The CDR3 totals 13 residues. This chain's CDR3 is CALELSPAGELFF. The CDR3 DNA follows: TGTGCCTTAGAACTGTCCCCCGCCGGGGAGCTGTTTTTT. The variable domain in full, with the rest retrieved from reference TRBV30 and TRBJ2-2, is SQTIHQWPATLVQPVGSPLSLECTVEGTSNPNLYWYRQAAGRGLQLLFYSVGIGQISSEVPQNLSASRPQDRQFILSSKKLLLSDSGFYLCALELSPAGELFFGEGSRLTVL.

There are a few counts of this clone. The chain recombines TRBV10-3 with TRBJ1-2; D gene uncertain. Between the trimmed V and J ends, which lost 5 bases and 5 bases, there was a span of 12 bases. Germline V gene data show CDR1 as ENHRY and CDR2 as SYGVKD. The CDR3 runs to 13 residues. CDR3 sequence reads: CAISTDTTYGYTF. In DNA form, the CDR3 reads TGTGCCATCAGTACCGATACTACTTATGGCTACACCTTC.

The chain links TRBV9 to TRBJ1-1, with a tentative D call TRBD1 (5 bases). This CDR3 is 15 amino acids long. The germline V gene encodes CDR1 SGDLS and CDR2 YYNGEE. V was shortened by 0 bases and J by 0 bases, with 9 bases between the two germline ends. CDR3 sequence reads: CASSVAEGMNTEAFF. The CDR3, as DNA: TGTGCCAGCAGCGTAGCGGAGGGGATGAACACTGAAGCTTTCTTT. The full variable domain, its missing parts supplied by reference TRBV9 and TRBJ1-1, is DSGVTQTPKHLITATGQRVTLRCSPRSGDLSVYWYQQSLDQGLQFLIQYYNGEERAKGNILERFSAQQFPDLHSELNLSSLELGDSALYFCASSVAEGMNTEAFFGQGTRLTVV.

The chain links TRBV4-3 to TRBJ1-1; D is undetermined. This CDR3 is 15 amino acids long. Germline V CDR1 and CDR2: LGHNA, YSLEER. The V end lost 0 bases, the J end lost 5 bases, and 13 bases lay between the germline ends. CDR3 protein: CASSQDYSGWTEAFF. The CDR3 nucleotides read TGCGCCAGCAGCCAAGATTACAGCGGGTGGACTGAAGCTTTCTTT.

The chain is built from TRBV10-3 and TRBJ1-5; 7 positions match TRBD1. The germline gives CDR1 ENHRY, CDR2 SYGVKD. Unmatched junction bases numbered 9, after V lost 6 bases and J lost 4 bases. The CDR3 length is 15 residues. DNA for the CDR3: TGTGCCATCAGGGCGGGACAGCAACCAAATCAGCCCCAGCATTTT. Amino acids: CAIRAGQQPNQPQHF.

The chain links TRBV5-1 to TRBJ2-6, with TRBD1 identical over 9 bases. J was trimmed by 2 bases and V by 4 bases; bases with no gene match: 7. Germline lookup yields CDR1 SGHRS and CDR2 YFSETQ. CDR3 length: 17 amino acids. This CDR3 reads CASSRLTGGTGANVLTF. The CDR3 DNA reads as TGCGCCAGCAGCCGACTCACAGGGGGCACTGGGGCCAACGTCCTGACTTTC.

The chain combines TRBV5-4 with TRBJ2-3, with 8 bases that match TRBD2. V trimming: 2 bases; J trimming: 3 bases; junction bases outside the gene matches: 8. The CDR3 extends over 16 amino acids. Germline-derived CDR1 and CDR2 are SGHNT and YYREEE (reference sequence). The chain's CDR3 is CASSLGPAGETDTQYF. CDR3 nucleotides: TGTGCCAGCAGCTTAGGCCCAGCGGGAGAGACAGATACGCAGTATTTT. Supplemented by reference TRBV5-4 and TRBJ2-3, the full variable domain reads ETGVTQSPTHLIKTRGQQVTLRCSSQSGHNTVSWYQQALGQGPQFIFQYYREEENGRGNFPPRFSGLQFPNYSSELNVNALELDDSALYLCASSLGPAGETDTQYFGPGTRLTVL.

This clone was seen more than once but under ten times. The rearrangement joins TRBV28 to TRBJ1-1; possible D gene TRBD1, 5 bases. Germline V gene sequence: CDR1 MDHEN, CDR2 SYDVKM. This CDR3 has 15 residues. Trimming pared 4 bases from V and 6 bases from J, leaving 18 bases between. The CDR3 region has the DNA TGTGCCAGCAGTTCTATAGGCTGGGGGGGGTCTGAAGCTTTCTTT. It yields the protein CASSSIGWGGSEAFF.

The sample holds one count of this clone. The chain recombines TRBV28 with TRBJ1-1; D call uncertain. Per germline, CDR1 MDHEN and CDR2 SYDVKM. The CDR3 is 17 residues long. Trimming left V 2 bases short and J 0 bases short, with 16 bases between. CDR3 amino acids: CASSLRTVGKVNTEAFF. DNA for the CDR3: TGTGCCAGCAGTTTACGGACTGTGGGAAAGGTGAACACTGAAGCTTTCTTT. Full variable domain (rest looked up from reference TRBV28 and TRBJ1-1): DVKVTQSSRYLVKRTGEKVFLECVQDMDHENMFWYRQDPGLGLRLIYFSYDVKMKEKGDIPEGYSVSREKKERFSLILESASTNQTSMYLCASSLRTVGKVNTEAFFGQGTRLTVV.

V and J are TRBV18 and TRBJ1-2; D is perhaps TRBD1 (5 bases). The CDR3 spans 12 residues. The V gene's germline CDR1 is KGHSH and CDR2 LQKENI. Trimming left V 0 bases short and J 8 bases short, with 7 bases between. The CDR3 region has the DNA TGTGCCAGCTCACCACCGGGGCCAGGCTACACCTTC. Translating gives CASSPPGPGYTF.

The chain has TRBV15 and TRBJ2-5; TRBD1 agrees at 8 bases. Germline V gives CDR1 LNHNV, CDR2 YYDKDF (reference sequence). V gave up 7 bases and J gave up 4 bases; unmatched junction bases: 8. The CDR3 is 14 residues long. CDR3 amino acids: CATTATGGRETQYF. CDR3 nucleotides: TGTGCCACCACCGCTACAGGGGGGCGAGAGACCCAGTACTTC.

The chain uses TRBV11-1 and TRBJ2-3; a weak D match, TRBD1 (6 bases). This CDR3 spans 15 amino acids. Trimming pared 2 bases from V and 5 bases from J, leaving 14 bases between. CDR1 SGHAT and CDR2 FQDESV come from the germline V gene (reference sequence). CDR3 DNA: TGTGCCAGCAGCTTACCAGGGGCCGGTGAAGATACGCAGTATTTT. Translating it yields CASSLPGAGEDTQYF. Complete variable domain (other parts from reference TRBV11-1 and TRBJ2-3): EAEVAQSPRYKITEKSQAVAFWCDPISGHATLYWYRQILGQGPELLVQFQDESVVDDSQLPKDRFSAERLKGVDSTLKIQPAELGDSAMYLCASSLPGAGEDTQYFGPGTRLTVL.

The chain uses TRBV11-3 and TRBJ2-7, with a tentative D call TRBD2 (6 bases). Trimming stripped 5 bases from V and 0 bases from J, with 8 bases between. The V gene's germline CDR1 is SGHNT and CDR2 YENEEA. CDR3 length equals 13 residues. CDR3 DNA sequence: TGTGCCAGCAGCCGGGGGAGCTCCTACGAGCAGTACTTC. This translates into CASSRGSSYEQYF. The full variable domain, with the rest looked up from reference TRBV11-3 and TRBJ2-7, is EAGVVQSPRYKIIEKKQPVAFWCNPISGHNTLYWYLQNLGQGPELLIRYENEEAVDDSQLPKDRFSAERLKGVDSTLKIQPAELGDSAVYLCASSRGSSYEQYFGPGTRLTVT.

This chain uses TRBV6-5 with TRBJ2-2, with D possibly TRBD2 on 6 matching bases. The V end was cut by 7 bases, the J end by 2 bases, with 14 bases between. The CDR3 has 15 amino acids. Germline CDR1 reads MNHEY; CDR2 reads SVGAGI. CDR3 in amino acids: CASTLGTFNTGELFF. The CDR3 DNA sequence: TGTGCCAGCACCCTAGGGACTTTCAACACCGGGGAGCTGTTTTTT.

This clone was seen only once. V is TRBV7-8 and J is TRBJ2-7; the match to TRBD1 covers 9 bases. V gave up 5 bases and J gave up 10 bases; unmatched junction bases: 12. Per the germline V gene, CDR1 is SGHVS and CDR2 is FQNEAQ. CDR3 length: 14 amino acids. The CDR3 reads CASSPHPGQGIQYF. DNA for the CDR3: TGTGCCAGCAGCCCCCATCCGGGACAGGGTATTCAGTACTTC.

The CDR3 loop is CASSLGTDTGELFF. CDR3 DNA sequence: TGTGCCAGCAGCTTGGGGACAGACACCGGGGAGCTGTTTTTT. The V and J genes are TRBV7-9 and TRBJ2-2; 7 nucleotides line up with TRBD1. CDR1 SEHNR and CDR2 FQNEAQ come from the germline V gene (reference sequence). After removal of 3 bases from V and 3 bases from J, the junction contained 1 base not matched to a gene. The CDR3 runs 14 residues.